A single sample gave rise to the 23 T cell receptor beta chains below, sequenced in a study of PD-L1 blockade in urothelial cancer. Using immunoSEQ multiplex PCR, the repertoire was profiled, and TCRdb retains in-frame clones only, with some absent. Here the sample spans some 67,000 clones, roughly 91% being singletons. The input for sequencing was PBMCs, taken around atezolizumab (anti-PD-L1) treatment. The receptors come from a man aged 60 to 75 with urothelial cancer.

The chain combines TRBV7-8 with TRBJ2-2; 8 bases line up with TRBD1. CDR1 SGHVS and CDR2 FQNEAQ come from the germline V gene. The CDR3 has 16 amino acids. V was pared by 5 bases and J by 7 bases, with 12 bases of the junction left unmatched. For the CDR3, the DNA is TGTGCCAGCAGCACCCTAGGCAGGGGGCGGGTCGGGGAGCTGTTTTTT. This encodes CASSTLGRGRVGELFF.

In DNA, the CDR3 is TGTGCCACCGGGTTACACGCTCCCCAAGAGACCCAGTACTTC. This encodes CATGLHAPQETQYF. The rearrangement joins TRBV7-9 to TRBJ2-5; D unclear. This CDR3 has 14 residues. The germline V and J ends were trimmed by 10 bases and 1 base, with 16 bases remaining between them. In germline, CDR1 is SEHNR, CDR2 FQNEAQ (reference sequence).

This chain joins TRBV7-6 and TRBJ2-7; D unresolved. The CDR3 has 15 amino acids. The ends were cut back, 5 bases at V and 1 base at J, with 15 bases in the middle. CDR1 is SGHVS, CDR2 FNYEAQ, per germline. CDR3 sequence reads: CASSPAPTQSYEQYF. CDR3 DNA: TGTGCCAGCAGCCCCGCTCCCACACAGTCCTACGAGCAGTACTTC.

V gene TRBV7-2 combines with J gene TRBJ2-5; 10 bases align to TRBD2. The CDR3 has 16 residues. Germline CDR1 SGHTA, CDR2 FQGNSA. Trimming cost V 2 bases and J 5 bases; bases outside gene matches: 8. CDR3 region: CASSLSGLAVGETQYF. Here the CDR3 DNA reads TGTGCCAGCAGCTTAAGCGGACTAGCGGTAGGCGAGACCCAGTACTTC. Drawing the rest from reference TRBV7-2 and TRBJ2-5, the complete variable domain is GAGVSQSPSNKVTEKGKDVELRCDPISGHTALYWYRQSLGQGLEFLIYFQGNSAPDKSGLPSDRFSAERTGGSVSTLTIQRTQQEDSAVYLCASSLSGLAVGETQYFGPGTRLLVL.

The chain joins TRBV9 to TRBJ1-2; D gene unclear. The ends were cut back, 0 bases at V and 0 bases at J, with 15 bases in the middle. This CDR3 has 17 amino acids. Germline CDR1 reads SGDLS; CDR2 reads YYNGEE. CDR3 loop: CASSVVAEPYSNYGYTF. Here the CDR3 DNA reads TGTGCCAGCAGCGTAGTCGCCGAGCCATATTCTAACTATGGCTACACCTTC.

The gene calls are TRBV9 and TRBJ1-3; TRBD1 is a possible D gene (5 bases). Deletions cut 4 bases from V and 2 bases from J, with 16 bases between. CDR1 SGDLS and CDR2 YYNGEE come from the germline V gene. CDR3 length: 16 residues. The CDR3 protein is CASSSQSGGTGNTIYF. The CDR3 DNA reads TGTGCCAGCAGCTCCCAATCGGGGGGGACTGGAAACACCATATATTTT.

The CDR3 sequence: CASSVGWAGARNTEAFF. The CDR3, as DNA: TGTGCCAGCAGCGTAGGGTGGGCAGGGGCAAGGAACACTGAAGCTTTCTTT. The chain carries TRBV9 and TRBJ1-1, with a possible D match to TRBD1 (6 bases). CDR3 size: 17 residues. Trimming cost V 0 bases and J 1 base, with 16 bases left between them. Germline CDR1 and CDR2: SGDLS and YYNGEE.

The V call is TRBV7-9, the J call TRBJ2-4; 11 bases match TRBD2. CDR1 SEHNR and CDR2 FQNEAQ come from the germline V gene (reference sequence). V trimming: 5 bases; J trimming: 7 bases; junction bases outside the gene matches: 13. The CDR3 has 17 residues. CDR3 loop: CASSPLAGGLSGNIQYF. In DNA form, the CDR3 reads TGTGCCAGCAGCCCCTTAGCGGGGGGGCTGTCCGGGAACATTCAGTACTTC.

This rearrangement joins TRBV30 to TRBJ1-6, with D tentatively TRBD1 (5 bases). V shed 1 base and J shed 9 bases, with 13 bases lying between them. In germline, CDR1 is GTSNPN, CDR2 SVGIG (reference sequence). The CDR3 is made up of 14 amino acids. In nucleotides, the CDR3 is TGTGCCTGGAGTGGCGGGGCGCTAGGTTCACCCCTCCACTTT. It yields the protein CAWSGGALGSPLHF.

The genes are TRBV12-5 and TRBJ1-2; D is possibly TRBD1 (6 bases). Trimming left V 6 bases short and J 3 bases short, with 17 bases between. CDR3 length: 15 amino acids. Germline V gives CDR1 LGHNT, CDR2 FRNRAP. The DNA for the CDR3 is TGTGCTAGTGGCAACACCGACAGGAGGCACTATGGCTACACCTTC. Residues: CASGNTDRRHYGYTF.

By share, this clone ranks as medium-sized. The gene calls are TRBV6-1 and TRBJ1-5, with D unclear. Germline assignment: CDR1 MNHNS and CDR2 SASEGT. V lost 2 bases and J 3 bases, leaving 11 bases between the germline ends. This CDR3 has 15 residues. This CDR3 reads CASSEHTEINQPQHF. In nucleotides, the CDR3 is TGTGCCAGCAGTGAACATACAGAAATCAATCAGCCCCAGCATTTT.

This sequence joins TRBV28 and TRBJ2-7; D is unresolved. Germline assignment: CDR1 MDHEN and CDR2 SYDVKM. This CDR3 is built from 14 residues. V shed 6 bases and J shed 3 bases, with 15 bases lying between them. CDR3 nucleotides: TGTGCCAGCAGCCCCCCTGGTACTATCTACGAGCAGTACTTC. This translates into CASSPPGTIYEQYF.

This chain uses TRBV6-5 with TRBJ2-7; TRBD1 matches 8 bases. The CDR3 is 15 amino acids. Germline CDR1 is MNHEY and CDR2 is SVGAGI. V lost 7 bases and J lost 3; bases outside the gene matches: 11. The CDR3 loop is CASTPRTGLDYEQYF. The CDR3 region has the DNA TGTGCCAGCACCCCCCGGACAGGGCTGGACTACGAGCAGTACTTC.

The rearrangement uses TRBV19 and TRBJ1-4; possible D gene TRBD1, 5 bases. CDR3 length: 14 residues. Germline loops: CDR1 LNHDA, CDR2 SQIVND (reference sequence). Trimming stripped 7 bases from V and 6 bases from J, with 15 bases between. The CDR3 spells CASTRGTVDEKLFF. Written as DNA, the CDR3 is TGTGCCAGTACCCGCGGGACGGTGGATGAAAAACTGTTTTTT.

The CDR3 DNA follows: TGTGCCAGCACCCATCGACAGACCTATAGCAATCAGCCCCAGCATTTT. This gives the protein CASTHRQTYSNQPQHF. The chain uses TRBV2 and TRBJ1-5; the D gene is possibly TRBD1 (5 bases). The germline V gene encodes CDR1 SNHLY and CDR2 FYNNEI. This CDR3 region has 16 residues. Trimming shortened V by 7 bases and J by 0 bases, and 16 bases separated the two germline ends. Full variable domain (rest looked up from reference TRBV2 and TRBJ1-5): EPEVTQTPSHQVTQMGQEVILRCVPISNHLYFYWYRQILGQKVEFLVSFYNNEISEKSEIFDDQFSVERPDGSNFTLKIRSTKLEDSAMYFCASTHRQTYSNQPQHFGDGTRLSIL.

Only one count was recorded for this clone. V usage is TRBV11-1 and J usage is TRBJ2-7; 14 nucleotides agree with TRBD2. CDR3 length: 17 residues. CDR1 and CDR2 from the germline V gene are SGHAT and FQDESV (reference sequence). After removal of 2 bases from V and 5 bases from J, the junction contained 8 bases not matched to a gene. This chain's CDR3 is CASSLRGLAGEGNEQYF. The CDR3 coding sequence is TGTGCCAGCAGCTTAAGGGGACTAGCGGGGGAAGGTAACGAGCAGTACTTC.

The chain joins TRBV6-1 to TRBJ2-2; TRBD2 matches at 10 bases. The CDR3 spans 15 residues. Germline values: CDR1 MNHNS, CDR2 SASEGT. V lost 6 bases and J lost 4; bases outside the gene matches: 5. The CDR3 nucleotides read TGTGCCAGCAGCCTGAGCGGGGGGGGCACCGGGGAGCTGTTTTTT. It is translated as CASSLSGGGTGELFF.

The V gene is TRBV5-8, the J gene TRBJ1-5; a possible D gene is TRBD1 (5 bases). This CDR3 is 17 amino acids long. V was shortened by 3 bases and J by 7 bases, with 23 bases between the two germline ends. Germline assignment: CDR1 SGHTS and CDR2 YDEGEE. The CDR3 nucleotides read TGTGCCAGCAGCTCAGCTGGGAGGGGCAGGGTTAGACAGCCCCAGCATTTT. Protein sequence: CASSSAGRGRVRQPQHF.

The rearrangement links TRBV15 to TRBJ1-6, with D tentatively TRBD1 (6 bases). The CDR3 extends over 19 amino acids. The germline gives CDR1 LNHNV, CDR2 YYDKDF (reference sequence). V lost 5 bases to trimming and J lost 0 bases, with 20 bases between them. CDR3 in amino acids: CATSRQSHRGSSYNSPLHF. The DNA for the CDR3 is TGTGCCACCAGCCGACAATCGCATAGGGGGAGCTCCTATAATTCACCCCTCCACTTT. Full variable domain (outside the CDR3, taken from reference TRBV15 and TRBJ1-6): DAMVIQNPRYQVTQFGKPVTLSCSQTLNHNVMYWYQQKSSQAPKLLFHYYDKDFNNEADTPDNFQSRRPNTSFCFLDIRSPGLGDTAMYLCATSRQSHRGSSYNSPLHFGNGTRLTVT.

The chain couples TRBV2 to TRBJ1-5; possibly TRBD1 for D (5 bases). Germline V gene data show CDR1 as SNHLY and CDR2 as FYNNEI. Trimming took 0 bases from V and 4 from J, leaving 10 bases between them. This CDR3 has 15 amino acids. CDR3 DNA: TGTGCCAGCAGTGAAGCGAGCAGGGCGAATCAGCCCCAGCATTTT. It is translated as CASSEASRANQPQHF.

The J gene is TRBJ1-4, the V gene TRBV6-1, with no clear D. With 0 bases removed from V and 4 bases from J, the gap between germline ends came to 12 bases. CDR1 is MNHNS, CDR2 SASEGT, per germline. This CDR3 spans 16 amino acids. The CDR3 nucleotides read TGTGCCAGCAGTGAAGCGGCGGGCGTTGGTAATGAAAAACTGTTTTTT. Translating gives CASSEAAGVGNEKLFF.

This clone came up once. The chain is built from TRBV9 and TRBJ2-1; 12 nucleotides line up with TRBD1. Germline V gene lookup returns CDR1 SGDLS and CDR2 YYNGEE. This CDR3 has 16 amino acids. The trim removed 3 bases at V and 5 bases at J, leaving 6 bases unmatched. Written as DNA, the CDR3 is TGTGCCAGCAGCGGGGGACAGGGGGCGGTAAACAATGAGCAGTTCTTC. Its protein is CASSGGQGAVNNEQFF.

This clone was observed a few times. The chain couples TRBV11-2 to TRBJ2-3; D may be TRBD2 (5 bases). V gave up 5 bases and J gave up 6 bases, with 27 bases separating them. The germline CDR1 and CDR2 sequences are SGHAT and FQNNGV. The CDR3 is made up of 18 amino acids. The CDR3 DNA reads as TGTGCCAGCAGCCCTTATCTCCAATGGGGAGTCTCGGCGGATACGCAGTATTTT. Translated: CASSPYLQWGVSADTQYF. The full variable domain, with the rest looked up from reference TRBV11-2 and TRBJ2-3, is EAGVAQSPRYKIIEKRQSVAFWCNPISGHATLYWYQQILGQGPKLLIQFQNNGVVDDSQLPKDRFSAERLKGVDSTLKIQPAKLEDSAVYLCASSPYLQWGVSADTQYFGPGTRLTVL.